One sample yielded the 4 T cell receptor beta chains listed below, sequenced in a study of cytomegalovirus exposure and HLA in healthy donors. The PCR contained 60 Vbeta and 13 Jbeta primers. Using immunoSEQ multiplex PCR, the repertoire was profiled, and TCRdb retains in-frame clones only, with some absent. Of 150,000 to 200,000 clones in the sample, more than 75% were seen once. Sample: PBMCs. Receptors originate from a man aged 18 to 30 in good health and CMV-seropositive.

This clone was observed a handful of times. V gene TRBV25-1 combines with J gene TRBJ2-4; 10 bases match TRBD1. The CDR3 covers 16 residues. Germline assignment: CDR1 MGHDK and CDR2 SYGVNS. Trimming at V came to 6 bases and at J to 8 bases, leaving 13 bases not matched to a gene. The CDR3 nucleotides read TGTGCCAGCAGCCTATTGGAGGGACAGGGGTCGGACATTCAGTACTTC. Translating it yields CASSLLEGQGSDIQYF.

This clone was seen more than once but under ten times. The chain links TRBV19 to TRBJ1-5, with unresolved D. The germline V gene encodes CDR1 LNHDA and CDR2 SQIVND (reference sequence). V was cut by 2 bases and J by 2 bases, with 10 bases left in between. The CDR3 consists of 15 residues. The CDR3 protein is CASSIYGRGNQPQHF. As DNA, the CDR3 is TGTGCCAGTAGTATATACGGGAGGGGCAATCAGCCCCAGCATTTT.

The gene calls are TRBV5-1 and TRBJ1-6, with D possibly TRBD1 on 5 matching bases. The germline V gene encodes CDR1 SGHRS and CDR2 YFSETQ. Trimming shortened V by 4 bases and J by 9 bases, and 14 bases separated the two germline ends. CDR3 length equals 14 residues. The CDR3 region has the DNA TGCGCCAGCAGCACCTCGGGGAGGGGTTCACCCCTCCACTTT. Translation gives CASSTSGRGSPLHF.

The V gene is TRBV2, the J gene TRBJ1-5; TRBD1 matches at 7 bases. CDR1 and CDR2 (germline): SNHLY, FYNNEI. The CDR3 consists of 14 residues. After removal of 5 bases from V and 3 bases from J, the junction contained 4 bases not matched to a gene. CDR3 coding DNA: TGTGCCAGCAGTTCGGGACAGTTCAATCAGCCCCAGCATTTT. It codes for CASSSGQFNQPQHF.